This T cell receptor beta chain comes out of a study of early T cells in non-severe SARS-CoV-2 infection. Study-wide context: The study sequenced bulk RNA from unsorted whole blood, with chains unpaired. Study findings and constraints: The VDJdb matching leaned toward anti-spike CD8 responses and overlooked private and CD4 specificities.

cDNA molecules, individually, were tagged with unique molecular identifiers. One entry per CDR3 protein results from TCRdb running MiXCR on the 5' RACE reads. The sample holds 30,000 or so distinct CDR3 sequences, under 7.5% seen once. The sample holds many counts of this clonotype. Its antigen is still unknown. This CDR3 has 16 amino acids. Per germline, CDR1 MGHRA and CDR2 YSYEKL. The V and J ends lost 1 base and 5 bases, in that order; junction bases with no gene match: 5. The sequence derives from an adult who was a healthcare worker with PCR-confirmed SARS-CoV-2 infection or an uninfected control (not recorded which). The chain links TRBV4-1 to TRBJ2-2; 9 bases align to TRBD1. Sequencing input: whole blood. CDR3 in amino acids: CASSQGPGQGTGELFF. CDR3 nucleotides: TGCGCCAGCAGCCAAGGGCCGGGACAGGGAACCGGGGAGCTGTTTTTT.